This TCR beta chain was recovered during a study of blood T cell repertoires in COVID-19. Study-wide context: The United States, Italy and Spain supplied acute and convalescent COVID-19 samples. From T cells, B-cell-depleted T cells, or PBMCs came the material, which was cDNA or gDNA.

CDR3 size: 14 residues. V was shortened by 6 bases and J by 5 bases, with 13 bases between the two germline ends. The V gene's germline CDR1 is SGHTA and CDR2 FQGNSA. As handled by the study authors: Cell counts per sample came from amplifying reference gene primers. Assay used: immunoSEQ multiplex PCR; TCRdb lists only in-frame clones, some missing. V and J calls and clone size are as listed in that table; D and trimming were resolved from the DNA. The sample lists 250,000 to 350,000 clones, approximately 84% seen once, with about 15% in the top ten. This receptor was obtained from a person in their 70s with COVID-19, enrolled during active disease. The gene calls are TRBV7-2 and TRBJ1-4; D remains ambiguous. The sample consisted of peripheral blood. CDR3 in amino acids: CASSPIQNNEKLFF. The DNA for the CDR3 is TGTGCCAGCAGTCCGATCCAGAACAATGAAAAACTGTTTTTT.